These 5 T cell receptor beta chains were all obtained from the same sample, sequenced in a study of CD8 T cells in ankylosing spondylitis. Study results and limitations: Among TCR beta sequences, a motif of several highly homologous variants appeared characteristic of ankylosing spondylitis blood.

For these TCRs, the target antigens are not known. TCRdb re-derived calls from the 5' RACE reads in MiXCR, one entry per CDR3 protein. Of around 770,000 distinct CDR3 sequences in the sample, roughly 10% are singletons; the top ten hold approximately 0.5%. Material: blood, either unsorted or a sorted T cell fraction (not recorded which). These receptor sequences come from a male donor with ankylosing spondylitis.

In this sample, this clonotype turned up a few times. The CDR3 nucleotides are TGTGCCAGCAGCTTACAGTCTCAGGGTCAGCCCCAGCATTTT. It yields the protein CASSLQSQGQPQHF. This rearrangement joins TRBV7-2 to TRBJ1-5; tentative D call: TRBD1 (5 bases). Germline lookup yields CDR1 SGHTA and CDR2 FQGNSA. Trimming cost V 2 bases and J 6 bases, with 11 bases left between them. This CDR3 has 14 residues.

This clonotype was detected ten times or more. This chain links TRBV12-3 or TRBV12-4 with TRBJ1-2; 7 bases are shared with TRBD1. The CDR3 sequence is 15 residues long. The ends lost 3 bases at V and 4 bases at J; junction bases unmatched: 8. The CDR3 coding sequence is TGTGCCAGCAGTTTTGCACAGGGGAACAGCTATGGCTACACCTTC. Residues: CASSFAQGNSYGYTF.

This clonotype was picked up many times. The chain is built from TRBV5-1 and TRBJ2-7; 8 nucleotides agree with TRBD2. This CDR3 comprises 14 residues. Germline loops: CDR1 SGHRS, CDR2 YFSETQ. After removal of 0 bases from V and 1 base from J, the junction contained 0 bases not matched to a gene. The CDR3 sequence: CASSLERESYEQYF. The CDR3 nucleotides read TGCGCCAGCAGCTTGGAGCGGGAGTCCTACGAGCAGTACTTC. The whole variable domain, remainder taken from reference TRBV5-1 and TRBJ2-7, is KAGVTQTPRYLIKTRGQQVTLSCSPISGHRSVSWYQQTPGQGLQFLFEYFSETQRNKGNFPGRFSGRQFSNSRSEMNVSTLELGDSALYLCASSLERESYEQYFGPGTRLTVT.

As concerns this clonotype: A much larger clonotype is one base distant, so this may be a read error. The chain combines TRBV6-5 with TRBJ2-5; 7 positions match TRBD1. CDR3 length: 12 residues. The junction had 0 bases not matched to a gene; V was cut back by 6 bases and J by 2 bases. Germline CDR1 is MNHEY and CDR2 is SVGAGI. CDR3 in amino acids: CASRTGQETQYF. The CDR3, as DNA: TGTGCCAGCAGGACAGGGCAAGAGACCCAGTACTTC.

V usage is TRBV18 and J usage is TRBJ2-5; a weak D match, TRBD2 (6 bases). This CDR3 comprises 14 residues. Germline V gene data show CDR1 as KGHSH and CDR2 as LQKENI. Trimming stripped 2 bases from V and 4 bases from J, with 11 bases between. In nucleotides, the CDR3 is TGTGCCAGCTCACCAGGCGGAGGGCCAGAGACCCAGTACTTC. Protein product: CASSPGGGPETQYF.